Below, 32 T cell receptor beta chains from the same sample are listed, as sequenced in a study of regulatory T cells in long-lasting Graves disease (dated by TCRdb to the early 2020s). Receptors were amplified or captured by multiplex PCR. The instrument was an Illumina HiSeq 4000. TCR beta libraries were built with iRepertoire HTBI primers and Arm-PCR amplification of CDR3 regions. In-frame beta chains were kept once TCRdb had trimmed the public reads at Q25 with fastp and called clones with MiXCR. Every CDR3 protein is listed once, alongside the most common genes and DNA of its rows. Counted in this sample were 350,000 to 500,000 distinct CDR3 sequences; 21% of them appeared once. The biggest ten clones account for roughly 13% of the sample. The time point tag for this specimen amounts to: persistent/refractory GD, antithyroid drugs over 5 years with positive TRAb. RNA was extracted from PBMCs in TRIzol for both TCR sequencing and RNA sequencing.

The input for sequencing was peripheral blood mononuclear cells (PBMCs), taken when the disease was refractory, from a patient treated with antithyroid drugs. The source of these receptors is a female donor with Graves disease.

DNA for the CDR3: TGCAGTGCTATTTTAATAGCGGGGAGCGAGCAGTTCTTC. Translation: CSAILIAGSEQFF. V is TRBV20-1 and J is TRBJ2-1; 8 bases line up with TRBD2. The germline CDR1 and CDR2 sequences are DFQATT and SNEGSKA (reference sequence). The length of the CDR3 is 13 residues. V lost 4 bases to trimming and J lost 10 bases; unmatched junction nucleotides: 9.

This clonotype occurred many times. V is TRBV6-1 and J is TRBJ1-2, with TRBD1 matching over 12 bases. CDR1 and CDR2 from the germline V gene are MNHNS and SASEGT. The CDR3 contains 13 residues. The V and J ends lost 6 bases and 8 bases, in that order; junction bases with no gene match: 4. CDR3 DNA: TGTGCCAGCAGCGGGACAGGGGGCGAGGGCTACACCTTC. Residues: CASSGTGGEGYTF.

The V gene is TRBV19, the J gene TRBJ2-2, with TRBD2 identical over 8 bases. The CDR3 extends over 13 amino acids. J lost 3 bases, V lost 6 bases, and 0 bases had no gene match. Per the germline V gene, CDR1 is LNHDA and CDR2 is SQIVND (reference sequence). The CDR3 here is CASRLADTGELFF. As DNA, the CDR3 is TGTGCCAGTAGACTAGCGGACACCGGGGAGCTGTTTTTT.

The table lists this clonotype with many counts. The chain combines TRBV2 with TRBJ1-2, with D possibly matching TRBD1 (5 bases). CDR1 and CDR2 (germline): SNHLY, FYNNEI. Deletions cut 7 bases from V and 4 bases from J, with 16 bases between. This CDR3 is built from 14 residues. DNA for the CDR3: TGTGCCAGCATGGGGGGTGTGTGGTTCTATGGCTACACCTTC. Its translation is CASMGGVWFYGYTF.

The CDR3 loop is CAIKGLADTGELFF. DNA for the CDR3: TGTGCCATCAAGGGACTAGCTGACACCGGGGAGCTGTTTTTT. The rearrangement uses TRBV10-3 and TRBJ2-2; 9 bases are a match to TRBD2. Germline V gene sequence: CDR1 ENHRY, CDR2 SYGVKD. Trimming removed 7 bases from V and 3 bases from J; junction bases left unmatched: 3. CDR3 length: 14 residues.

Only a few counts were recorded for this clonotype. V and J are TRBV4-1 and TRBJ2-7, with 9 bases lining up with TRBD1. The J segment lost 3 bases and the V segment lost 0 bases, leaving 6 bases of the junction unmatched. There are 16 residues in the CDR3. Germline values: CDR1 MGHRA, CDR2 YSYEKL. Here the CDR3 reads CASSQDLRQGVYEQYF. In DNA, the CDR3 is TGCGCCAGCAGCCAAGATTTACGACAGGGGGTCTACGAGCAGTACTTC.

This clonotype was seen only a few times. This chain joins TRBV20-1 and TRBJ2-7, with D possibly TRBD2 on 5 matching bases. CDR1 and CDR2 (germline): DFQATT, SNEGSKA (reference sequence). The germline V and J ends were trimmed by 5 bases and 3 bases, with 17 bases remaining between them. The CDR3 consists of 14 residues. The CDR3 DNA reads TGCAGTGCTCTCCCCCCAGGACTGGGCTACGAGCAGTACTTC. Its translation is CSALPPGLGYEQYF.

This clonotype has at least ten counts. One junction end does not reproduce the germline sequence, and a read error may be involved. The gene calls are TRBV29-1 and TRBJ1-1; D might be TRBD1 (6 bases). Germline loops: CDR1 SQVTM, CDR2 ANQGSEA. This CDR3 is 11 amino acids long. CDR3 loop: CSVEDGGRKAF. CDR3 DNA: TGCAGCGTTGAAGACGGGGGCCGGAAGGCTTTT. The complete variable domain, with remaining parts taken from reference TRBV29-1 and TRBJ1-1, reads SAVISQKPSRDICQRGTSLTIQCQVDSQVTMMFWYRQQPGQSLTLIATANQGSEATYESGFVIDKFPISRPNLTFSTLTVSNMSPEDSSIYLCSVEDGGRKAFGQGTRLTVV.

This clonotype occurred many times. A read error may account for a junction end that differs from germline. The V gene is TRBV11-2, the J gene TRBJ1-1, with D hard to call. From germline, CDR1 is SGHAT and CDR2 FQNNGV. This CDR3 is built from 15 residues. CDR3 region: CASSLDFFLNTEAFF. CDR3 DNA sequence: TGTGCCAGCAGCTTAGATTTTTTCCTGAACACTGAGGCTTTCTTT.

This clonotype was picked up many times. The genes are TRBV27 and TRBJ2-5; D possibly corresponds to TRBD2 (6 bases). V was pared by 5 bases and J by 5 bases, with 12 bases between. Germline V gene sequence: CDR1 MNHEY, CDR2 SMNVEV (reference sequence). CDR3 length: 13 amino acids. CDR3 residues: CASSGSGGETQYF. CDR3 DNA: TGTGCCAGCAGTGGTAGTGGGGGGGAGACCCAGTACTTC.

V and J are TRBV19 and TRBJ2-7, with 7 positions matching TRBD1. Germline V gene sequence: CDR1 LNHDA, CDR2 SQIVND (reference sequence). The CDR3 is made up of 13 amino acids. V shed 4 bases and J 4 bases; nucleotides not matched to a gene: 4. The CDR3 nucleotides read TGTGCCAGTAGTACGGGCAGGGGGTACGAGCAGTACTTC. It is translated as CASSTGRGYEQYF.

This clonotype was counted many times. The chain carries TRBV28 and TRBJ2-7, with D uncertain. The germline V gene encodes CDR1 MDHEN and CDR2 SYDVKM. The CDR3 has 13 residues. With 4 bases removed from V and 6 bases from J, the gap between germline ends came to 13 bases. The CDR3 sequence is CASSYVLAGEQYF. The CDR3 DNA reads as TGTGCCAGCAGTTATGTGTTAGCAGGCGAGCAGTACTTC. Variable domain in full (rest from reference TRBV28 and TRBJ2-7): DVKVTQSSRYLVKRTGEKVFLECVQDMDHENMFWYRQDPGLGLRLIYFSYDVKMKEKGDIPEGYSVSREKKERFSLILESASTNQTSMYLCASSYVLAGEQYFGPGTRLTVT.

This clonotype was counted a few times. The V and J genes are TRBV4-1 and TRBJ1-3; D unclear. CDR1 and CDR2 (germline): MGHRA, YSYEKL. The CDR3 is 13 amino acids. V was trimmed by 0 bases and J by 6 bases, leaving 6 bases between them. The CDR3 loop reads CASSQDPLNTIYF. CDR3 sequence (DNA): TGCGCCAGCAGCCAAGATCCGTTAAACACCATATATTTT.

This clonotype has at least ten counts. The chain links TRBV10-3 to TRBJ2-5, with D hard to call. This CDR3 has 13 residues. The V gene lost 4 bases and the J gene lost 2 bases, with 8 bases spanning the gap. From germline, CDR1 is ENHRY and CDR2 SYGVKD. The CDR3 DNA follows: TGTGCCATCAGTGCCCTGGGGCAAGAGACCCAGTACTTC. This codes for CAISALGQETQYF.

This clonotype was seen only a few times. Here the CDR3 DNA reads TGTGCCAGCAGCTTACGGCATCAGGGGACTGAAGCTTTCTTT. It codes for CASSLRHQGTEAFF. This chain connects TRBV13 to TRBJ1-1, with D perhaps matching TRBD1 (6 bases). Germline CDR1 and CDR2: PRHDT and FYEKMQ (reference sequence). This CDR3 spans 14 amino acids. The V end was cut by 2 bases, the J end by 5 bases, with 12 bases between.

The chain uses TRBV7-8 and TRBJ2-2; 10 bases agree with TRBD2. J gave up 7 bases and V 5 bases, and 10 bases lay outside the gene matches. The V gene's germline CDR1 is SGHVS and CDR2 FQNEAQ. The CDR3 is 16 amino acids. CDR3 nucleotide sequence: TGTGCCAGCAGCCACCAGCGGGAGGGCCGCGGCGGGGAGCTGTTTTTT. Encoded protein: CASSHQREGRGGELFF.

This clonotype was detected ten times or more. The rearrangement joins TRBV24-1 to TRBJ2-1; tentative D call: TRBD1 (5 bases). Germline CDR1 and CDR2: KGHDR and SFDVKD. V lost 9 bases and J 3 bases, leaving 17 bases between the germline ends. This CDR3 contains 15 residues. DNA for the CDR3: TGTGCCACCGCTCTCTCAGGGCCTAACTACAATGAGCAGTTCTTC. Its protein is CATALSGPNYNEQFF.

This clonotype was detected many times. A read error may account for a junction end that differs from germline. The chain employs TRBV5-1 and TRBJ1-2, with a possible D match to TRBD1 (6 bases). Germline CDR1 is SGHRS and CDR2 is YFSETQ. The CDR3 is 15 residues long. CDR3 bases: TGTGCCAGCAGCTTGGCAGGGGTGAATAACTATGGCTACACCTTC. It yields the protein CASSLAGVNNYGYTF.

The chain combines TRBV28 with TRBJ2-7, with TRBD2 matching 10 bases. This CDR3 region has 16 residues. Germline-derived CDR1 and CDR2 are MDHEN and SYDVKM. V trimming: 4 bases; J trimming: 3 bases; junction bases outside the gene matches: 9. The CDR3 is CASSSTGLANVYEQYF. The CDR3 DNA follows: TGTGCCAGCAGTTCCACGGGACTAGCGAATGTCTACGAGCAGTACTTC.

As DNA, the CDR3 is TGTGCCAGCCCTCCCTCGGGAAGGGATACCTACAATGAGCAGTTCTTC. This codes for CASPPSGRDTYNEQFF. The chain couples TRBV28 to TRBJ2-1; maybe TRBD2 (5 bases). The V gene lost 8 bases and the J gene lost 2 bases, with 19 bases spanning the gap. This CDR3 has 16 amino acids. CDR1 and CDR2 from the germline V gene are MDHEN and SYDVKM.

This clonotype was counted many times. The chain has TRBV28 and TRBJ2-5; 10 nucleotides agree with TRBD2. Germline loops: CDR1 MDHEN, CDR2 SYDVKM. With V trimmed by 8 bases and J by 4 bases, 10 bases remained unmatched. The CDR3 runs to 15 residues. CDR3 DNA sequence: TGTGCCAGCTCCGTAAGCGGGAGGGCCGTAGAGACCCAGTACTTC. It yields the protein CASSVSGRAVETQYF. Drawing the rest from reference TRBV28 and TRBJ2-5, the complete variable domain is DVKVTQSSRYLVKRTGEKVFLECVQDMDHENMFWYRQDPGLGLRLIYFSYDVKMKEKGDIPEGYSVSREKKERFSLILESASTNQTSMYLCASSVSGRAVETQYFGPGTRLLVL.

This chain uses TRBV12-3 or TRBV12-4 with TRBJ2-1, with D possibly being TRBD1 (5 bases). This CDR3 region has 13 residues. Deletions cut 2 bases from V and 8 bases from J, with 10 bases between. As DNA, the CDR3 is TGTGCCAGCAGTTTACAGGGTGGTGATGAGCAGTTCTTC. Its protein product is CASSLQGGDEQFF.

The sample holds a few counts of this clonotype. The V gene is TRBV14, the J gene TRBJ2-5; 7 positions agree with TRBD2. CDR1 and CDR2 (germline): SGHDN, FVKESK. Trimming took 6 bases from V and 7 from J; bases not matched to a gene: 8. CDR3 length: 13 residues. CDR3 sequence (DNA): TGTGCCAGCAGGAGGGCCGGCGGGGGGACCCAGTACTTC. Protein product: CASRRAGGGTQYF. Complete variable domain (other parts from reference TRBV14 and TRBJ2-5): EAGVTQFPSHSVIEKGQTVTLRCDPISGHDNLYWYRRVMGKEIKFLLHFVKESKQDESGMPNNRFLAERTGGTYSTLKVQPAELEDSGVYFCASRRAGGGTQYFGPGTRLLVL.

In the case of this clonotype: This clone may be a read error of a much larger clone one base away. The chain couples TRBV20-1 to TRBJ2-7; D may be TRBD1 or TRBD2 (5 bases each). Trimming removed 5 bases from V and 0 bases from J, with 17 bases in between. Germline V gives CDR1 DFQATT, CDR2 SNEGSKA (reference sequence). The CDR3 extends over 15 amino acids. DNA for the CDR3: TGCAGTGCTCCTTCAACCGGGACGGCCTCCTACGAGCAGTACTTC. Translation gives CSAPSTGTASYEQYF.

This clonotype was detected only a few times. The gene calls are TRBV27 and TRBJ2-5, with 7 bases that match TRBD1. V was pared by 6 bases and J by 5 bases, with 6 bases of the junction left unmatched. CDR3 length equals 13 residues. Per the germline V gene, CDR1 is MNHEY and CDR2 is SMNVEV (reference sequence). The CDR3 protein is CASRTSRGETQYF. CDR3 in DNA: TGTGCCAGCAGAACCAGCAGGGGGGAGACCCAGTACTTC.

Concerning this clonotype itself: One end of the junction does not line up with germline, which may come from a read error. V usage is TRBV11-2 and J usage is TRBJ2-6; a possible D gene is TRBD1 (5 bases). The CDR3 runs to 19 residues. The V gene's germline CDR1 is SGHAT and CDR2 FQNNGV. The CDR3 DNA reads TGTGCCAGCAGCTTAGGTCTAAGACAGACCAGCTCTGGGGCCAACGTCCTGGCTTTC. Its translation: CASSLGLRQTSSGANVLAF.

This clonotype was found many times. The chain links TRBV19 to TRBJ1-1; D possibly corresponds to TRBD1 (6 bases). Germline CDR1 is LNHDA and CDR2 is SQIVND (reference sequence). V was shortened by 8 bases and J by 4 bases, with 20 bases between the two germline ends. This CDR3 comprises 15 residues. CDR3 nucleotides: TGTGCCAGTCAAGTGGGGGCAGCCCGAGGCACTGAAGCTTTCTTT. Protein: CASQVGAARGTEAFF.

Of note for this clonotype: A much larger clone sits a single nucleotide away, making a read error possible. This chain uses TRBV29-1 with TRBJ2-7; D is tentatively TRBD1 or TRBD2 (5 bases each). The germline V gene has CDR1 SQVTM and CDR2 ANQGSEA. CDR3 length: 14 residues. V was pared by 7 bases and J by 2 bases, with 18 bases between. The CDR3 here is CSAGGQGSTYEQYF. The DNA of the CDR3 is TGCAGCGCTGGCGGGCAGGGCTCGACCTACGAGCAGTACTTC.

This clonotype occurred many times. CDR3 in DNA: TGTGCCAGCAGGGGGACGGCAGAAAGCTTACAAGAGACCCAGTACTTC. Its protein is CASRGTAESLQETQYF. The genes are TRBV2 and TRBJ2-5; D may correspond to TRBD1 or TRBD2 (5 bases each). The germline V gene encodes CDR1 SNHLY and CDR2 FYNNEI. The CDR3 is 16 residues long. Trimming cost V 6 bases and J 2 bases, with 19 bases left between them.

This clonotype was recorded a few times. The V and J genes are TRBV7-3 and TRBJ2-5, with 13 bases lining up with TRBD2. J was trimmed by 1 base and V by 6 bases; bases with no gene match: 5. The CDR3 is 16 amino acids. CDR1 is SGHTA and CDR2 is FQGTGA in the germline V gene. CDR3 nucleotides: TGTGCCAGCAGGTCTGGGACTAGCGGGACCCAAGAGACCCAGTACTTC. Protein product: CASRSGTSGTQETQYF.

CDR3 DNA sequence: TGTGCCAGCTCACCTGCGCAATTTTTCAACGAGCAGTACTTC. It yields the protein CASSPAQFFNEQYF. V gene TRBV18 combines with J gene TRBJ2-7; no firm D call. This CDR3 has 14 amino acids. The germline V and J ends were trimmed by 3 bases and 5 bases, with 14 bases remaining between them. CDR1 and CDR2 (germline): KGHSH, LQKENI.

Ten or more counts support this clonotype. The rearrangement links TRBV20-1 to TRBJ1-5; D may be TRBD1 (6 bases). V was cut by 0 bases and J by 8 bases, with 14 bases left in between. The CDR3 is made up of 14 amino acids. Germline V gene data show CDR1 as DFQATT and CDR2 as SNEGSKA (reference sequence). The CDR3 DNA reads TGCAGTGCTAGAGATGAGAGGACAGCGGAGCCCCAGCATTTT. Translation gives CSARDERTAEPQHF.